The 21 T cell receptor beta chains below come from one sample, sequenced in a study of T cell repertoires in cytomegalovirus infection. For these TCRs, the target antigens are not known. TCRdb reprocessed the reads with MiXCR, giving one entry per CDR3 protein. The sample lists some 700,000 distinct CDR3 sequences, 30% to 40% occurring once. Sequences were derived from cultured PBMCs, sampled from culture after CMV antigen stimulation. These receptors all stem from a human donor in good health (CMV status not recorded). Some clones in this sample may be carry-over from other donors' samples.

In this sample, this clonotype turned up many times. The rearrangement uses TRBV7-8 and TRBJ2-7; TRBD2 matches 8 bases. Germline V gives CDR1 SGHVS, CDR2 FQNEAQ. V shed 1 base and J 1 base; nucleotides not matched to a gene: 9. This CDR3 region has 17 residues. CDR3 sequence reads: CASSLVEISGTSYEQYF. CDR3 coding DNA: TGTGCCAGCAGCTTAGTCGAGATTAGCGGGACTTCCTACGAGCAGTACTTC.

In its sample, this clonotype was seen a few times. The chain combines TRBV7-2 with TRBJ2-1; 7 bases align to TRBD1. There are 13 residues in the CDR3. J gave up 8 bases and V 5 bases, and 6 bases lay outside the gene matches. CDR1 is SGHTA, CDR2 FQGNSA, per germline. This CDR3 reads CASSARGGDEQFF. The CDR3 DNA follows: TGTGCCAGCAGCGCGCGAGGGGGCGATGAGCAGTTCTTC.

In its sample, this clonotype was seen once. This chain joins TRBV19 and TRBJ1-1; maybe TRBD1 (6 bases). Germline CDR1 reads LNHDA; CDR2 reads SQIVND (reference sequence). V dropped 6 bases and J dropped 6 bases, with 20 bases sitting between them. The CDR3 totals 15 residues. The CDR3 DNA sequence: TGTGCCAGTAGCTCTGGGGCAGGGGAGGGCTCTGAAGCTTTCTTT. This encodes CASSSGAGEGSEAFF.

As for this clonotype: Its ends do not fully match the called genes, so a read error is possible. In nucleotides, the CDR3 is TGTGCCAGCAACTTGAGGGAGGGAGGGAAGAACACTGAAGCTTTCTTT. It is translated as CASNLREGGKNTEAFF. The chain joins TRBV5-4 to TRBJ1-1; D ambiguous. Looked up from germline, CDR1 is SGHNT and CDR2 is YYREEE (reference sequence). The CDR3 has 16 residues. The full variable domain, rest sourced from reference TRBV5-4 and TRBJ1-1, is ETGVTQSPTHLIKTRGQQVTLRCSSQSGHNTVSWYQQALGQGPQFIFQYYREEENGRGNFPPRFSGLQFPNYSSELNVNALELDDSALYLCASNLREGGKNTEAFFGQGTRLTVV.

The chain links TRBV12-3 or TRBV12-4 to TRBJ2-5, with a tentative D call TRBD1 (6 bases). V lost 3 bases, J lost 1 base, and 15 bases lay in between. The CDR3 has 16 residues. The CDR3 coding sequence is TGTGCCAGCAGTTTTCGGGACAATTGGGGCCAAGAGACCCAGTACTTC. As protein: CASSFRDNWGQETQYF.

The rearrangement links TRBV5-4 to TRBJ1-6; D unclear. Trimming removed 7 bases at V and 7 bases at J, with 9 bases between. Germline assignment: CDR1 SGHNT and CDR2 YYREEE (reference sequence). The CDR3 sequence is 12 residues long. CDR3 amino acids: CASGPLNSPLHF. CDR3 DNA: TGTGCCAGCGGACCGTTAAATTCACCCCTCCACTTT.

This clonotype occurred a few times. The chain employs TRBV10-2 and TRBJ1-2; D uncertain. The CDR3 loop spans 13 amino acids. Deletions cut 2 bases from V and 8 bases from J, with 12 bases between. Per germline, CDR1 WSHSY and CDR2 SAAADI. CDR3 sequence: CASSERRQFGYTF. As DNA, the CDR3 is TGCGCCAGCAGTGAGAGGAGACAATTCGGCTACACCTTC.

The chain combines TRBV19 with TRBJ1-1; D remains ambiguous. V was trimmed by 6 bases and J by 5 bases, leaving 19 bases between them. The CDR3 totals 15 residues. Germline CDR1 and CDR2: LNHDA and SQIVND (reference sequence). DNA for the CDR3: TGTGCCAGTAGCAAAATGAGGCAGTGGGAGACTGAAGCTTTCTTT. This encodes CASSKMRQWETEAFF.

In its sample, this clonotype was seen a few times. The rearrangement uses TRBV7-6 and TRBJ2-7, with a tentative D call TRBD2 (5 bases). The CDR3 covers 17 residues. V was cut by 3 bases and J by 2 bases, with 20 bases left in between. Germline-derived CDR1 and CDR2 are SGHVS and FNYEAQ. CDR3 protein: CASSFPHGAEVPYEQYF. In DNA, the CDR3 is TGTGCCAGCAGCTTCCCCCACGGAGCGGAAGTCCCCTACGAGCAGTACTTC.

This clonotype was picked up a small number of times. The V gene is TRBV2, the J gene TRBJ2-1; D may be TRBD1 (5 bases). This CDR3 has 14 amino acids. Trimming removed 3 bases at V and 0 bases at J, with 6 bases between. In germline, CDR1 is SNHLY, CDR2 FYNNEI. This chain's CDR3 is CASSEQGSYNEQFF. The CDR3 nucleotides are TGTGCCAGCAGTGAGCAGGGCTCCTACAATGAGCAGTTCTTC. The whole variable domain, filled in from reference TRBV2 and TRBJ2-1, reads EPEVTQTPSHQVTQMGQEVILRCVPISNHLYFYWYRQILGQKVEFLVSFYNNEISEKSEIFDDQFSVERPDGSNFTLKIRSTKLEDSAMYFCASSEQGSYNEQFFGPGTRLTVL.

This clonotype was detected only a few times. The CDR3 DNA is TGTGCCAGCAGTGAAGTGGAAGGGGCCAACGTCCTGACTTTC. This sequence encodes CASSEVEGANVLTF. V usage is TRBV2 and J usage is TRBJ2-6, with D hard to call. CDR1 is SNHLY, CDR2 FYNNEI, per germline. Trimming pared 1 base from V and 4 bases from J, leaving 5 bases between. The CDR3 consists of 14 residues.

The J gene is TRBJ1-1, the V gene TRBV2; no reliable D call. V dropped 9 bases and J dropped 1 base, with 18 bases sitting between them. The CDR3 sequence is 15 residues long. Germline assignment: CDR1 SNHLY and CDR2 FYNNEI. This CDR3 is CASALARRENTEAFF. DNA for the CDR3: TGTGCCAGTGCCCTTGCAAGACGGGAGAACACTGAAGCTTTCTTT.

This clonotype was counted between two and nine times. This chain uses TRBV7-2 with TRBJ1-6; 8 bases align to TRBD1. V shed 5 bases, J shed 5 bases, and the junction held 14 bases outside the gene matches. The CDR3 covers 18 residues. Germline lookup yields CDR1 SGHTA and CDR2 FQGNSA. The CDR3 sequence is CASSQGALSGRHNSPLHF. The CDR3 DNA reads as TGTGCCAGCAGCCAGGGGGCGCTTAGTGGACGGCATAATTCACCCCTCCACTTT.

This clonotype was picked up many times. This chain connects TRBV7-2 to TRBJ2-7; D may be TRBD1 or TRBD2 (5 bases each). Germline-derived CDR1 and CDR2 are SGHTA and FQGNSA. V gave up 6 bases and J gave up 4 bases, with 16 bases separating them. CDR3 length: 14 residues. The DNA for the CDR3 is TGTGCCAGCAGTCCGGGTCCAGGGAGTTACGAGCAGTACTTC. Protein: CASSPGPGSYEQYF.

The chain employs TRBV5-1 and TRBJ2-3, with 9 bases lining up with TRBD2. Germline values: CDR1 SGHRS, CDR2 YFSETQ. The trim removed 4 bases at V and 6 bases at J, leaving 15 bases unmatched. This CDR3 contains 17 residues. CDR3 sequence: CASSTVAGATQGDTQYF. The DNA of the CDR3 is TGCGCCAGCAGCACCGTAGCGGGGGCCACACAGGGGGATACGCAGTATTTT.

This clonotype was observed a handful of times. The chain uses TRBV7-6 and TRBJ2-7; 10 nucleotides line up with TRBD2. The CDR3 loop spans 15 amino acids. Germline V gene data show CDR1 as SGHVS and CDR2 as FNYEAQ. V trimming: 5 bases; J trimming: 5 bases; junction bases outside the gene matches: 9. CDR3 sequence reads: CASSPPGLAGDEQYF. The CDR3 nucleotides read TGTGCCAGCAGCCCCCCTGGGCTAGCGGGAGACGAGCAGTACTTC.

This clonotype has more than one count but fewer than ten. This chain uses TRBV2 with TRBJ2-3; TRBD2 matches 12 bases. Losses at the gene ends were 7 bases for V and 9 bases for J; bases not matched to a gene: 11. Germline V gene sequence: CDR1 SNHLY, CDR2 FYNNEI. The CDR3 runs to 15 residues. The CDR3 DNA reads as TGTGCCAGCACCGACGAATTGCTAGCGGGAGGGACGCAGTATTTT. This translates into CASTDELLAGGTQYF.

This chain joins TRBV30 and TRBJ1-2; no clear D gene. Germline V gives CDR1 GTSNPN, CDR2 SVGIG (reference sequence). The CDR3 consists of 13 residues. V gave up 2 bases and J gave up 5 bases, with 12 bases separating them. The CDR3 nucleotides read TGTGCCTGGAGTCTTCGTAGTGGGTATGGCTACACCTTC. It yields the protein CAWSLRSGYGYTF.

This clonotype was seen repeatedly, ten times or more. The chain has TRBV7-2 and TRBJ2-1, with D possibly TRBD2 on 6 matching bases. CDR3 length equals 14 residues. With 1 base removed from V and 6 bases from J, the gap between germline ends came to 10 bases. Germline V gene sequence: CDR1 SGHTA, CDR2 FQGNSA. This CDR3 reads CASSLGLAPNEQFF. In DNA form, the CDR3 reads TGTGCCAGCAGCTTAGGCCTAGCGCCCAATGAGCAGTTCTTC.

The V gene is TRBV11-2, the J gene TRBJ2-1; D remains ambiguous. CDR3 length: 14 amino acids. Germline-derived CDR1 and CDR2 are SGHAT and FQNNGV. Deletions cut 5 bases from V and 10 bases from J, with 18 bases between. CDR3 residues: CASSPSPVLGEQFF. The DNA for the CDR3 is TGTGCCAGCAGCCCTTCACCGGTCTTGGGGGAGCAGTTCTTC. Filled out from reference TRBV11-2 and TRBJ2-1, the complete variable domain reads EAGVAQSPRYKIIEKRQSVAFWCNPISGHATLYWYQQILGQGPKLLIQFQNNGVVDDSQLPKDRFSAERLKGVDSTLKIQPAKLEDSAVYLCASSPSPVLGEQFFGPGTRLTVL.

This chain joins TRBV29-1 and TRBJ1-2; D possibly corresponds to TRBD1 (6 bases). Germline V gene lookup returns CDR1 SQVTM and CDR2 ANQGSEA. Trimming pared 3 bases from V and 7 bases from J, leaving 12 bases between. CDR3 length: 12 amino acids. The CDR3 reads CSVDRTGFGYTF. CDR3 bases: TGCAGCGTTGATAGAACAGGGTTTGGCTACACCTTC.